The 28 T cell receptor beta chains in this list originate from one sample, sequenced in a study of T cells after posttransplantation cyclophosphamide. Profiled with immunoSEQ multiplex PCR; TCRdb holds only in-frame clones, not every one. The specimen has over 30,000 clones, none found just once. Specimen: PBMCs. The source of these receptors is a woman between 45 and 60 years old in good health and a related stem cell transplant donor.

This clone was seen repeatedly, ten times or more. V usage is TRBV7-2 and J usage is TRBJ2-6, with 7 bases fitting TRBD1. V shed 5 bases, J shed 2 bases, and the junction held 3 bases outside the gene matches. Germline assignment: CDR1 SGHTA and CDR2 FQGNSA. The CDR3 spans 15 residues. The DNA for the CDR3 is TGTGCCAGCAGCCGACAGGGAACTGGGGCCAACGTCCTGACTTTC. Its protein is CASSRQGTGANVLTF.

This clone has a count of ten or more. V gene TRBV7-2 combines with J gene TRBJ1-3, with 9 bases aligning to TRBD1. CDR1 and CDR2 (germline): SGHTA, FQGNSA. Trimming took 5 bases from V and 3 from J; bases not matched to a gene: 5. The CDR3 covers 15 residues. CDR3 amino acids: CASSPPGQGGNTIYF. The CDR3 DNA follows: TGTGCCAGCAGCCCCCCGGGACAGGGTGGAAACACCATATATTTT. The whole variable domain, remainder taken from reference TRBV7-2 and TRBJ1-3, is GAGVSQSPSNKVTEKGKDVELRCDPISGHTALYWYRQSLGQGLEFLIYFQGNSAPDKSGLPSDRFSAERTGGSVSTLTIQRTQQEDSAVYLCASSPPGQGGNTIYFGEGSWLTVV.

This clone has ten or more counts. CDR3 sequence (DNA): TGTGCCAGCAGTTTAGTACAGGGAGTTTCTGGAAACACCATATATTTT. It translates to CASSLVQGVSGNTIYF. V is TRBV28 and J is TRBJ1-3; D is perhaps TRBD1 (6 bases). Germline CDR1 is MDHEN and CDR2 is SYDVKM. The V end was cut by 2 bases, the J end by 1 base, with 12 bases between. The CDR3 is made up of 16 amino acids.

In the case of this clone: Here the CDR3 omits its conserved ending phenylalanine or tryptophan, so a read error is the likely source. As DNA, the CDR3 is TGTGCCAGCAGCCCGGACAGGGGGTATGGCTACACCTGC. Its translation: CASSPDRGYGYTC. The chain recombines TRBV7-2 with TRBJ1-2, with 10 bases aligning to TRBD1. The CDR3 consists of 13 residues. In germline, CDR1 is SGHTA, CDR2 FQGNSA. Trimming at V came to 5 bases and at J to 5 bases, leaving 2 bases not matched to a gene.

This clone was detected ten times or more. The chain couples TRBV5-1 to TRBJ2-1, with 8 bases matching TRBD1. The J segment lost 8 bases and the V segment lost 4 bases, leaving 8 bases of the junction unmatched. Germline CDR1 is SGHRS and CDR2 is YFSETQ. This CDR3 has 14 residues. CDR3 nucleotide sequence: TGCGCCAGCAGCCGCGGACAGGGAACCGATGAGCAGTTCTTC. Protein: CASSRGQGTDEQFF.

This clone was counted many times. V usage is TRBV6-6 and J usage is TRBJ2-1, with 7 nucleotides matching TRBD1. The germline CDR1 and CDR2 sequences are MNHNY and SVGAGI (reference sequence). V was clipped by 6 bases and J by 12 bases; unmatched bases: 5. This CDR3 contains 11 residues. The CDR3 DNA reads as TGTGCCAGCAGCCCCCGGGACAGGCAGTTCTTC. Residues: CASSPRDRQFF.

This clone was seen at least ten times. V usage is TRBV7-2 and J usage is TRBJ2-7, with TRBD1 as a possible D gene (6 bases). In germline, CDR1 is SGHTA, CDR2 FQGNSA. The V end was cut by 3 bases, the J end by 2 bases, with 14 bases between. The CDR3 is 15 residues long. In nucleotides, the CDR3 is TGTGCCAGCAGCTTCACAGGGATGGGACCCTACGAGCAGTACTTC. This gives the protein CASSFTGMGPYEQYF.

This clone was detected many times. The genes are TRBV4-1 and TRBJ2-4; 16 bases align to TRBD2. Germline V gene lookup returns CDR1 MGHRA and CDR2 YSYEKL. Losses at the gene ends were 0 bases for V and 8 bases for J; bases not matched to a gene: 10. The CDR3 extends over 19 amino acids. DNA for the CDR3: TGCGCCAGCAGCCAAGATCTGGGACTAGCGGGGGGGACGGGAGACATTCAGTACTTC. This codes for CASSQDLGLAGGTGDIQYF.

This clone was picked up many times. This chain uses TRBV5-4 with TRBJ1-2; the match to TRBD1 covers 10 bases. CDR1 and CDR2 (germline): SGHNT, YYREEE (reference sequence). V gave up 4 bases and J gave up 5 bases; unmatched junction bases: 5. The CDR3 runs to 14 residues. The CDR3 reads CASSTGQGVYGYTF. The DNA of the CDR3 is TGTGCCAGCAGCACCGGACAGGGGGTGTATGGCTACACCTTC.

This clone was seen ten or more times. The chain joins TRBV7-9 to TRBJ2-1, with D tentatively TRBD2 (6 bases). Germline CDR1 SEHNR, CDR2 FQNEAQ (reference sequence). V lost 11 bases, J lost 0 bases, and 20 bases lay in between. The CDR3 totals 16 residues. CDR3 residues: CALSGSGYSSYNEQFF. CDR3 coding DNA: TGTGCCCTCTCCGGCAGCGGGTACAGCTCCTACAATGAGCAGTTCTTC.

This clone was detected many times. J is TRBJ1-5 and V is TRBV7-2; D unclear. Germline V gene data show CDR1 as SGHTA and CDR2 as FQGNSA. CDR3 size: 12 residues. The V end lost 4 bases, the J end lost 12 bases, and 13 bases lay between the germline ends. The CDR3 DNA follows: TGTGCCAGCAGCTCCCTGAGAGGCGGCCAGCATTTT. It codes for CASSSLRGGQHF.

This clone was counted a few times. The chain carries TRBV28 and TRBJ2-7, with D maybe TRBD1 (6 bases). Germline assignment: CDR1 MDHEN and CDR2 SYDVKM. V lost 5 bases and J lost 3, with 14 bases in between. The CDR3 extends over 14 amino acids. The CDR3, as DNA: TGTGCCAGCAGTCCTGCCAGGGGCCTCTACGAGCAGTACTTC. It encodes CASSPARGLYEQYF.

This clone was counted at least ten times. The chain recombines TRBV10-3 with TRBJ2-1; a possible D gene is TRBD1 (5 bases). V lost 7 bases, J lost 0 bases, and 13 bases lay in between. Germline V CDR1 and CDR2: ENHRY, SYGVKD. This CDR3 has 15 residues. The CDR3 DNA sequence: TGTGCCATCACCACAGGATTGAGCTCCTACAATGAGCAGTTCTTC. This encodes CAITTGLSSYNEQFF.

The table lists this clone with many counts. V gene TRBV7-9 combines with J gene TRBJ2-7; D is perhaps TRBD1 (6 bases). CDR3 length equals 14 residues. Germline V gives CDR1 SEHNR, CDR2 FQNEAQ (reference sequence). Trimming shortened V by 3 bases and J by 0 bases, and 9 bases separated the two germline ends. The CDR3: CASSFGQPSYEQYF. CDR3 nucleotide sequence: TGTGCCAGCAGCTTTGGACAGCCCTCCTACGAGCAGTACTTC.

In this sample, this clone turned up many times. The V call is TRBV5-1, the J call TRBJ1-1; a weak D match, TRBD1 (5 bases). The germline V gene has CDR1 SGHRS and CDR2 YFSETQ. The CDR3 spans 14 residues. The V gene lost 2 bases and the J gene lost 5 bases, with 13 bases spanning the gap. CDR3 sequence: CASSFDGGRTEAFF. In nucleotides, the CDR3 is TGCGCCAGCAGCTTTGATGGGGGGAGGACTGAAGCTTTCTTT.

This clone was recorded at least ten times. This rearrangement joins TRBV27 to TRBJ1-5; 9 nucleotides align to TRBD1. Germline assignment: CDR1 MNHEY and CDR2 SMNVEV (reference sequence). J was trimmed by 5 bases and V by 6 bases; bases with no gene match: 2. The CDR3 spans 13 residues. CDR3 bases: TGTGCCAGCAGGTGGGACAGGGATCAGCCCCAGCATTTT. Amino acids: CASRWDRDQPQHF.

This clone came up many times. This rearrangement joins TRBV9 to TRBJ1-1; 7 positions agree with TRBD1. The CDR3 totals 13 residues. The V gene's germline CDR1 is SGDLS and CDR2 YYNGEE. The V gene end was trimmed by 2 bases and the J gene end by 8 bases; junction bases not matched to a gene: 6. CDR3 coding DNA: TGTGCCAGCAGCGTTTTACAGGGGACCGAAGCTTTCTTT. Its translation: CASSVLQGTEAFF.

This clone came up many times. This chain joins TRBV7-2 and TRBJ2-7; 10 nucleotides match TRBD2. Germline V gene data show CDR1 as SGHTA and CDR2 as FQGNSA. CDR3 length: 18 residues. V shed 2 bases and J 0 bases; nucleotides not matched to a gene: 10. The DNA for the CDR3 is TGTGCCAGCAGCTTACAGCGGGGGGGACCCCTAAGCTCCTACGAGCAGTACTTC. Translating it yields CASSLQRGGPLSSYEQYF. The variable domain in full, completed from reference TRBV7-2 and TRBJ2-7, reads GAGVSQSPSNKVTEKGKDVELRCDPISGHTALYWYRQSLGQGLEFLIYFQGNSAPDKSGLPSDRFSAERTGGSVSTLTIQRTQQEDSAVYLCASSLQRGGPLSSYEQYFGPGTRLTVT.

The chain combines TRBV11-2 with TRBJ1-1; D call uncertain. The CDR3 spans 12 residues. The V end was cut by 2 bases, the J end by 3 bases, with 4 bases between. Germline lookup yields CDR1 SGHAT and CDR2 FQNNGV. Written as DNA, the CDR3 is TGTGCCAGCAGCTTACCATACACTGAAGCTTTCTTT. It yields the protein CASSLPYTEAFF.

At least ten counts were recorded for this clone. The V and J genes are TRBV30 and TRBJ1-5; TRBD1 agrees at 8 bases. The V gene end was trimmed by 4 bases and the J gene end by 2 bases; junction bases not matched to a gene: 1. This CDR3 region has 13 residues. The germline V gene encodes CDR1 GTSNPN and CDR2 SVGIG (reference sequence). CDR3 sequence reads: CAWNRGGNQPQHF. The CDR3 DNA sequence: TGTGCCTGGAACAGGGGGGGCAATCAGCCCCAGCATTTT.

In this sample, this clone turned up a few times. The chain couples TRBV27 to TRBJ1-5; 8 nucleotides match TRBD1. Germline V gene data show CDR1 as MNHEY and CDR2 as SMNVEV (reference sequence). Unmatched junction bases numbered 10, after V lost 3 bases and J lost 3 bases. The CDR3 spans 17 residues. CDR3 protein: CASSFRMAGGNNQPQHF. CDR3 coding DNA: TGTGCCAGCAGTTTTAGAATGGCAGGGGGCAACAATCAGCCCCAGCATTTT.

This clone was recorded at least ten times. The V and J genes are TRBV27 and TRBJ2-2; D uncertain. The germline CDR1 and CDR2 sequences are MNHEY and SMNVEV (reference sequence). V was trimmed by 0 bases and J by 6 bases, leaving 5 bases between them. The CDR3 length is 13 residues. The chain's CDR3 is CASSLSLAGELFF. In nucleotides, the CDR3 is TGTGCCAGCAGTTTATCCCTAGCCGGGGAGCTGTTTTTT.

This clone occurred a few times. The chain carries TRBV6-5 and TRBJ1-5; 7 bases map to TRBD1. This CDR3 comprises 13 residues. Germline values: CDR1 MNHEY, CDR2 SVGAGI. V gave up 9 bases and J gave up 4 bases; unmatched junction bases: 6. The CDR3 region has the DNA TGTGCCAGTAGACAGGGACCTAATCAGCCCCAGCATTTT. This sequence encodes CASRQGPNQPQHF.

This clone was recorded many times. The chain combines TRBV4-1 with TRBJ2-3, with D possibly matching TRBD2 (5 bases). This CDR3 contains 15 residues. The ends were cut back, 4 bases at V and 3 bases at J, with 14 bases in the middle. Germline CDR1 reads MGHRA; CDR2 reads YSYEKL. CDR3 sequence (DNA): TGCGCCAGCAGCCCGGGCCCGTCGGGAACAGATACGCAGTATTTT. This encodes CASSPGPSGTDTQYF.

This clone was observed many times. The chain employs TRBV6-6 and TRBJ1-2, with 7 bases identical to TRBD1. The trim removed 5 bases at V and 4 bases at J, leaving 7 bases unmatched. CDR1 is MNHNY and CDR2 is SVGAGI in the germline V gene (reference sequence). The CDR3 has 14 residues. CDR3 in DNA: TGTGCCAGCAGTGATACGACAGGGTCCTATGGCTACACCTTC. This translates into CASSDTTGSYGYTF.

This clone occurred many times. This chain joins TRBV30 and TRBJ1-3; D uncertain. V was cut by 2 bases and J by 4 bases, with 12 bases left in between. This CDR3 is 14 amino acids long. Germline-derived CDR1 and CDR2 are GTSNPN and SVGIG (reference sequence). The CDR3 DNA reads TGTGCCTGGAGTCCTGGCCGGGAAGGAAACACCATATATTTT. Its translation is CAWSPGREGNTIYF.

CDR3 DNA: TGCAGCGCTCAGGGGCCGTCCTACGAGCAGTACTTC. It yields the protein CSAQGPSYEQYF. This chain uses TRBV29-1 with TRBJ2-5, with a weak D call TRBD1 (6 bases). The J call may be incorrect, as the DNA end agrees better with TRBJ2-7. CDR1 and CDR2 from the germline V gene are SQVTM and ANQGSEA. This CDR3 is 12 amino acids long.

This clone was observed many times. The chain is built from TRBV9 and TRBJ2-3; D possibly corresponds to TRBD1 (6 bases). Germline lookup yields CDR1 SGDLS and CDR2 YYNGEE. The V end lost 3 bases, the J end lost 2 bases, and 10 bases lay between the germline ends. This CDR3 comprises 14 residues. This chain's CDR3 is CASSEQGFTDTQYF. CDR3 bases: TGTGCCAGCAGCGAGCAGGGGTTCACAGATACGCAGTATTTT.